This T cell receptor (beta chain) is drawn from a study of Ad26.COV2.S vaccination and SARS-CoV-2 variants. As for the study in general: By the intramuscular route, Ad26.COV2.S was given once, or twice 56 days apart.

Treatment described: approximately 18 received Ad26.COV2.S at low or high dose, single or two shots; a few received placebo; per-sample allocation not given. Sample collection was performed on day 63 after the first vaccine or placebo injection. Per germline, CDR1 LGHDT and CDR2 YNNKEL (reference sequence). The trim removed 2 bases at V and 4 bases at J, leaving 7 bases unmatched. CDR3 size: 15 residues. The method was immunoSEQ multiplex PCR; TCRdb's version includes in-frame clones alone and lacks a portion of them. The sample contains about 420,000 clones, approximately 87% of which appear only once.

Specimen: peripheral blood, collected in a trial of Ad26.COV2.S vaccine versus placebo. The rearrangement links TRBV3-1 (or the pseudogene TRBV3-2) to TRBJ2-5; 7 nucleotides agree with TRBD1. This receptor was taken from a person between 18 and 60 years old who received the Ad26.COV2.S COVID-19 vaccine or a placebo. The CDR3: CASSQTGAFGETQYF. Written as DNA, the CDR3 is TGTGCCAGCAGCCAAACAGGGGCCTTCGGAGAGACCCAGTACTTC.